Each of the 24 T cell receptor beta chains below was sequenced from the same sample in a study of T cells after yellow fever vaccination. In TCRdb, the 5' RACE reads were re-called with MiXCR into one record per CDR3 protein. The profile shows about 240,000 distinct CDR3 sequences, 6.9% of them singletons. This specimen consisted of CD4+ T cells sorted from PBMCs, obtained 15 days after the yellow fever booster vaccination. The receptor set was obtained from a young man who received the YFV17D yellow fever vaccine.

The chain combines TRBV29-1 with TRBJ2-1; D tentatively fits TRBD1 or TRBD2 (5 bases each). Germline values: CDR1 SQVTM, CDR2 ANQGSEA. V shed 3 bases and J shed 9 bases, with 12 bases lying between them. The CDR3 loop spans 12 amino acids. DNA of the CDR3: TGCAGCGTTGAGCCGGGGCCCAGTGAGCAGTTCTTC. It specifies CSVEPGPSEQFF.

This clonotype was detected only a few times. This chain joins TRBV10-1 and TRBJ2-5, with D perhaps TRBD1 (6 bases). The CDR3 covers 16 residues. The V gene's germline CDR1 is WNHNN and CDR2 SYGVQD (reference sequence). Trimming took 0 bases from V and 2 from J, leaving 13 bases between them. The CDR3 DNA is TGCGCCAGCAGTGAGTCTCGGACAGTAACTCAAGAGACCCAGTACTTC. Protein sequence: CASSESRTVTQETQYF.

The sample holds a few counts of this clonotype. The rearrangement uses TRBV5-6 and TRBJ2-5; D is perhaps TRBD1 (5 bases). The CDR3 has 15 residues. V dropped 0 bases and J dropped 6 bases, with 15 bases sitting between them. The germline V gene encodes CDR1 SGHDT and CDR2 YYEEEE. The CDR3 region has the DNA TGTGCCAGCAGCTTGGAGGGAAGGGGAATAAAGACCCAGTACTTC. Its protein product is CASSLEGRGIKTQYF.

This clonotype was found many times. The chain combines TRBV7-2 with TRBJ1-1; 10 bases agree with TRBD1. This CDR3 region has 16 residues. Germline-derived CDR1 and CDR2 are SGHTA and FQGNSA. Trimming took 6 bases from V and 5 from J; bases not matched to a gene: 12. CDR3: CASSLSMGQGRTEAFF. In DNA form, the CDR3 reads TGTGCCAGCAGTCTTAGTATGGGACAGGGGAGGACTGAAGCTTTCTTT.

This clonotype has ten or more counts. V usage is TRBV9 and J usage is TRBJ1-2, with no clear D. CDR3 length: 14 residues. CDR1 is SGDLS, CDR2 YYNGEE, per germline. The ends were cut back, 0 bases at V and 1 base at J, with 7 bases in the middle. The DNA of the CDR3 is TGTGCCAGCAGCGTAGTCCCGGGTAACTATGGCTACACCTTC. This sequence encodes CASSVVPGNYGYTF.

The chain has TRBV28 and TRBJ1-2, with 8 bases identical to TRBD1. V was clipped by 3 bases and J by 2 bases; unmatched bases: 8. The CDR3 has 16 residues. CDR1 MDHEN and CDR2 SYDVKM come from the germline V gene. CDR3 in DNA: TGTGCCAGCAGTTTTTTAGGCAGGGGGCAGAACTATGGCTACACCTTC. Protein product: CASSFLGRGQNYGYTF.

This clonotype was recorded at least ten times. This rearrangement joins TRBV10-3 to TRBJ2-2; TRBD2 matches 9 bases. Germline values: CDR1 ENHRY, CDR2 SYGVKD. The CDR3 runs to 14 residues. Trimming at V came to 4 bases and at J to 4 bases, leaving 1 base not matched to a gene. The CDR3, as DNA: TGTGCCATCAGTGTGGGACTAGCCACCGGGGAGCTGTTTTTT. Translation gives CAISVGLATGELFF.

This clonotype was observed a few times. The genes are TRBV19 and TRBJ2-7, with a tentative D call TRBD2 (6 bases). Trimming took off 7 bases at V and 0 bases at J, with 13 bases between the two ends. The CDR3 loop spans 14 amino acids. CDR1 is LNHDA, CDR2 SQIVND, per germline (reference sequence). The CDR3 reads CASKDSGVSYEQYF. CDR3 nucleotide sequence: TGTGCCAGTAAAGACTCGGGAGTCTCCTACGAGCAGTACTTC.

This clonotype was observed many times. This sequence joins TRBV5-1 and TRBJ2-3; TRBD2 aligns across 13 bases. J was trimmed by 3 bases and V by 0 bases; bases with no gene match: 13. The CDR3 runs to 20 residues. The germline V gene encodes CDR1 SGHRS and CDR2 YFSETQ. For the CDR3, the DNA is TGCGCCAGCAGCTTGGTGCCCCGGACTAGCGGGAGCTTTTTGACAGATACGCAGTATTTT. Translation: CASSLVPRTSGSFLTDTQYF.

There are many counts of this clonotype. The chain joins TRBV12-3 or TRBV12-4 to TRBJ1-6; D is uncertain. The CDR3 loop spans 14 amino acids. Trimming took off 0 bases at V and 9 bases at J, with 9 bases between the two ends. CDR3 residues: CASSLAAVSSPLHF. DNA of the CDR3: TGTGCCAGCAGTTTAGCGGCGGTTAGTTCACCCCTCCACTTT.

The rearrangement links TRBV7-3 to TRBJ2-1; 8 nucleotides line up with TRBD2. V shed 5 bases, J shed 6 bases, and the junction held 9 bases outside the gene matches. The germline gives CDR1 SGHTA, CDR2 FQGTGA. The CDR3 has 15 amino acids. CDR3 amino acids: CASSPGQAGVNEQFF. CDR3 sequence (DNA): TGTGCCAGCAGCCCCGGACAAGCGGGAGTCAATGAGCAGTTCTTC. Drawing the rest from reference TRBV7-3 and TRBJ2-1, the complete variable domain is GAGVSQTPSNKVTEKGKYVELRCDPISGHTALYWYRQSLGQGPEFLIYFQGTGAADDSGLPNDRFFAVRPEGSVSTLKIQRTERGDSAVYLCASSPGQAGVNEQFFGPGTRLTVL.

This clonotype was counted many times. At one of its ends the junction is not consistent with the germline gene, which may arise from a read error. The rearrangement links TRBV7-9 to TRBJ1-2; 7 nucleotides match TRBD1. Germline V CDR1 and CDR2: SEHNR, FQNEAQ (reference sequence). This CDR3 contains 15 residues. CDR3 region: CASSVPRRQGVSFSF. The CDR3 coding sequence is TGTGCCAGCAGCGTCCCGAGGAGGCAGGGGGTCAGCTTTTCCTTC.

This chain links TRBV5-1 with TRBJ2-7; the D gene is possibly TRBD1 (5 bases). This CDR3 comprises 14 residues. Germline V gene data show CDR1 as SGHRS and CDR2 as YFSETQ. The V end was cut by 1 base, the J end by 2 bases, with 10 bases between. CDR3 sequence reads: CASSLLRGPYEQYF. The CDR3 nucleotides are TGCGCCAGCAGCTTGCTAAGGGGCCCCTACGAGCAGTACTTC. The complete variable domain, with remaining parts taken from reference TRBV5-1 and TRBJ2-7, reads KAGVTQTPRYLIKTRGQQVTLSCSPISGHRSVSWYQQTPGQGLQFLFEYFSETQRNKGNFPGRFSGRQFSNSRSEMNVSTLELGDSALYLCASSLLRGPYEQYFGPGTRLTVT.

In this sample, this clonotype turned up a few times. V and J are TRBV7-2 and TRBJ2-2, with 13 nucleotides matching TRBD2. There are 15 residues in the CDR3. CDR1 is SGHTA and CDR2 is FQGNSA in the germline V gene. J lost 4 bases, V lost 6 bases, and 2 bases had no gene match. In DNA, the CDR3 is TGTGCCAGCAGATGGACTAGCGGGAGCACCGGGGAGCTGTTTTTT. The encoded protein is CASRWTSGSTGELFF.

The table lists this clonotype with a few counts. V is TRBV7-2 and J is TRBJ2-5; no definite D call. Germline V gene lookup returns CDR1 SGHTA and CDR2 FQGNSA. The ends were cut back, 5 bases at V and 0 bases at J, with 10 bases in the middle. The CDR3 is 14 residues long. The CDR3 loop reads CASSPDSYQETQYF. The CDR3 DNA reads TGTGCCAGCAGCCCAGACTCTTACCAAGAGACCCAGTACTTC.

The V gene is TRBV7-2, the J gene TRBJ1-6, with 9 bases identical to TRBD1. J was trimmed by 9 bases and V by 2 bases; bases with no gene match: 8. Germline lookup yields CDR1 SGHTA and CDR2 FQGNSA. The CDR3 runs 16 residues. CDR3 sequence: CASSLRNRGRVSPLHF. In DNA, the CDR3 is TGTGCCAGCAGCTTACGCAACAGGGGGCGAGTTTCACCCCTCCACTTT.

This clonotype has ten or more counts. The V and J genes are TRBV6-5 and TRBJ2-7; 10 bases agree with TRBD2. This CDR3 has 18 residues. With 2 bases clipped from V and 2 bases from J, the junction kept 12 bases outside the gene matches. Germline CDR1 reads MNHEY; CDR2 reads SVGAGI. DNA for the CDR3: TGTGCCAGCAGTTACGTGGGACCGATAGCGGGAGGCCCCTACGAGCAGTACTTC. Encoded protein: CASSYVGPIAGGPYEQYF.

This chain joins TRBV20-1 and TRBJ1-5; D might be TRBD1 (5 bases). With 6 bases removed from V and 0 bases from J, the gap between germline ends came to 9 bases. The CDR3 is 13 amino acids. Germline values: CDR1 DFQATT, CDR2 SNEGSKA (reference sequence). The CDR3 region is CSARGVSNQPQHF. DNA for the CDR3: TGCAGTGCGCGGGGGGTTAGCAATCAGCCCCAGCATTTT.

The V gene is TRBV7-2, the J gene TRBJ2-1; 8 bases are a match to TRBD2. Trimming removed 3 bases from V and 4 bases from J; junction bases left unmatched: 8. The CDR3 is 16 amino acids. Per the germline V gene, CDR1 is SGHTA and CDR2 is FQGNSA. CDR3: CASSFYGSGMYNEQFF. Here the CDR3 DNA reads TGTGCCAGCAGCTTTTACGGTAGCGGGATGTACAATGAGCAGTTCTTC.

The table lists this clonotype with many counts. The CDR3 DNA sequence: TGCGCCAGCAGCGCATACAGGGAGTCCGAGCAGTACTTC. Translated: CASSAYRESEQYF. V and J are TRBV5-1 and TRBJ2-7, with D perhaps matching TRBD1 (6 bases). The germline V and J ends were trimmed by 4 bases and 6 bases, with 14 bases remaining between them. This CDR3 contains 13 residues. Germline loops: CDR1 SGHRS, CDR2 YFSETQ. Drawing the rest from reference TRBV5-1 and TRBJ2-7, the complete variable domain is KAGVTQTPRYLIKTRGQQVTLSCSPISGHRSVSWYQQTPGQGLQFLFEYFSETQRNKGNFPGRFSGRQFSNSRSEMNVSTLELGDSALYLCASSAYRESEQYFGPGTRLTVT.

This clonotype was detected only a few times. The V gene is TRBV18, the J gene TRBJ2-3; 7 bases map to TRBD2. The germline V gene has CDR1 KGHSH and CDR2 LQKENI. Trimming cost V 2 bases and J 3 bases; bases outside gene matches: 14. This CDR3 has 18 amino acids. In DNA form, the CDR3 reads TGTGCCAGCTCACCAGAAGTATGGAGTAGCGGGTATACAGATACGCAGTATTTT. This encodes CASSPEVWSSGYTDTQYF.

This clonotype was found a few times. This sequence joins TRBV6-1 and TRBJ2-5; TRBD2 aligns across 10 bases. Germline assignment: CDR1 MNHNS and CDR2 SASEGT. The ends lost 5 bases at V and 5 bases at J; junction bases unmatched: 11. This CDR3 is 16 amino acids long. CDR3 in amino acids: CASSPNGAGGGETQYF. For the CDR3, the DNA is TGTGCCAGCAGTCCGAACGGAGCGGGAGGGGGCGAGACCCAGTACTTC.

This clonotype was detected a few times. This rearrangement joins TRBV18 to TRBJ2-4; D is perhaps TRBD1 (6 bases). V gave up 6 bases and J gave up 4 bases, with 13 bases separating them. Germline V gene sequence: CDR1 KGHSH, CDR2 LQKENI. The CDR3 has 14 residues. CDR3 DNA: TGTGCCAGCTCGGGGGCAGGTTGGAAAAACATTCAGTACTTC. Its translation: CASSGAGWKNIQYF. The whole variable domain, filled in from reference TRBV18 and TRBJ2-4, reads NAGVMQNPRHLVRRRGQEARLRCSPMKGHSHVYWYRQLPEEGLKFMVYLQKENIIDESGMPKERFSAEFPKEGPSILRIQQVVRGDSAAYFCASSGAGWKNIQYFGAGTRLSVL.

A few counts support this clonotype. CDR3 nucleotides: TGTGCCAGCAGTGGACAGGGGGCTATGCTAGCCAAAAACATTCAGTACTTC. This codes for CASSGQGAMLAKNIQYF. V and J are TRBV2 and TRBJ2-4; TRBD1 agrees at 10 bases. The CDR3 is made up of 17 amino acids. Trimming took 4 bases from V and 0 from J; bases not matched to a gene: 6. The germline CDR1 and CDR2 sequences are SNHLY and FYNNEI. The full variable domain, its missing parts supplied by reference TRBV2 and TRBJ2-4, is EPEVTQTPSHQVTQMGQEVILRCVPISNHLYFYWYRQILGQKVEFLVSFYNNEISEKSEIFDDQFSVERPDGSNFTLKIRSTKLEDSAMYFCASSGQGAMLAKNIQYFGAGTRLSVL.